This TCR beta chain was sequenced for a study of cytomegalovirus exposure and HLA in healthy donors. CDR1 and CDR2 (germline): LNHDA, SQIVND (reference sequence). The CDR3 extends over 17 amino acids. The junction had 15 bases not matched to a gene; V was cut back by 7 bases and J by 3 bases. It was with 60 Vbeta and 13 Jbeta primers that the PCR ran. This table comes from immunoSEQ multiplex PCR, and its TCRdb copy is limited to in-frame clones, with some not included. The sample has over 65,000 clones; about 68% are singletons. The clonotype was recovered from a woman in her 30s in good health and CMV-seropositive. Source material: PBMCs. The chain is built from TRBV19 and TRBJ1-1; 9 bases agree with TRBD1. The CDR3 DNA follows: TGTGCCAGTAAAGATTCGGGACAGGGAATCAGGGACACTGAAGCTTTCTTT. This codes for CASKDSGQGIRDTEAFF.